The 14 T cell receptor beta chains reported below all come from one sample, sequenced in a study of cytomegalovirus exposure and HLA in healthy donors. With 60 Vbeta and 13 Jbeta primers, the PCR was carried out. Some clones are missing from TCRdb's copy, which holds only in-frame ones; the method was immunoSEQ multiplex PCR. The sample contains 100,000 to 150,000 clones, over 9.5% of which appear only once. The sequenced sample was PBMCs. The receptor set was obtained from a woman younger than 30 in good health and CMV-seropositive.

The chain is built from TRBV7-9 and TRBJ2-5, with 7 bases identical to TRBD1. In germline, CDR1 is SEHNR, CDR2 FQNEAQ (reference sequence). Trimming cost V 5 bases and J 3 bases; bases outside gene matches: 6. CDR3 size: 14 residues. The CDR3 loop reads CASSNPGGKETQYF. The CDR3 DNA reads as TGTGCCAGCAGCAACCCAGGGGGAAAAGAGACCCAGTACTTC.

The chain is built from TRBV27 and TRBJ2-7, with TRBD1 matching 8 bases. The CDR3 runs to 14 residues. The V gene's germline CDR1 is MNHEY and CDR2 SMNVEV (reference sequence). Unmatched junction bases numbered 11, after V lost 6 bases and J lost 7 bases. This CDR3 is CASSAGTGLGEQYF. The CDR3 coding sequence is TGTGCCAGCAGCGCCGGGACAGGACTGGGAGAGCAGTACTTC.

The table lists this clone with a few counts. The V and J genes are TRBV28 and TRBJ2-7, with D possibly TRBD1 on 5 matching bases. The CDR3 has 12 amino acids. CDR1 is MDHEN, CDR2 SYDVKM, per germline. Trimming pared 5 bases from V and 8 bases from J, leaving 13 bases between. The CDR3 DNA reads TGTGCCAGCAGTCTACAATCAGGGAAGCAGTACTTC. It specifies CASSLQSGKQYF.

This clone was seen more than once but under ten times. The CDR3 here is CASAYLAEQFF. The CDR3 DNA is TGTGCCAGTGCATATTTGGCTGAGCAGTTCTTC. The chain carries TRBV2 and TRBJ2-1, with unresolved D. The CDR3 covers 11 residues. CDR1 is SNHLY, CDR2 FYNNEI, per germline. The ends were cut back, 9 bases at V and 9 bases at J, with 12 bases in the middle.

The chain combines TRBV28 with TRBJ2-2; 8 bases fit TRBD1. V lost 9 bases to trimming and J lost 1 base; unmatched junction nucleotides: 4. The CDR3 covers 14 residues. Germline V gene lookup returns CDR1 MDHEN and CDR2 SYDVKM. The CDR3: CASTGGKNTGELFF. CDR3 nucleotide sequence: TGTGCCAGTACAGGGGGTAAGAACACCGGGGAGCTGTTTTTT.

V usage is TRBV7-9 and J usage is TRBJ1-1; D gene unclear. Germline loops: CDR1 SEHNR, CDR2 FQNEAQ (reference sequence). The CDR3 extends over 15 amino acids. Deletions cut 2 bases from V and 3 bases from J, with 13 bases between. The CDR3 spells CASSLHTQTDTEAFF. The CDR3 bases are TGTGCCAGCAGCTTACATACGCAGACTGACACTGAAGCTTTCTTT.

The J gene is TRBJ1-2, the V gene TRBV28; no firm D call. The CDR3 totals 13 residues. From germline, CDR1 is MDHEN and CDR2 SYDVKM. Trimming took off 7 bases at V and 2 bases at J, with 11 bases between the two ends. The chain's CDR3 is CASNAQKNYGYTF. The CDR3 DNA is TGTGCCAGCAATGCACAGAAAAACTATGGCTACACCTTC.

The table lists this clone with a few counts. CDR3 nucleotide sequence: TGTGCCTGGACCAGAACCGCGAACACTGAAGCTTTCTTT. The encoded protein is CAWTRTANTEAFF. The rearrangement links TRBV30 to TRBJ1-1; D is uncertain. Germline values: CDR1 GTSNPN, CDR2 SVGIG (reference sequence). V gave up 4 bases and J gave up 1 base, with 10 bases separating them. The length of the CDR3 is 13 residues.

The chain carries TRBV30 and TRBJ2-7; D perhaps matches TRBD2 (5 bases). The CDR3 sequence is 13 residues long. Trimming cost V 2 bases and J 4 bases, with 12 bases left between them. Germline CDR1 GTSNPN, CDR2 SVGIG (reference sequence). This chain's CDR3 is CAWSPGLDYEQYF. CDR3 sequence (DNA): TGTGCCTGGAGTCCCGGACTGGATTACGAGCAGTACTTC.

This clone was picked up a small number of times. The chain joins TRBV19 to TRBJ1-2, with D possibly TRBD1 on 5 matching bases. Germline values: CDR1 LNHDA, CDR2 SQIVND (reference sequence). The ends were cut back, 1 base at V and 2 bases at J, with 11 bases in the middle. The CDR3 is 15 residues long. This CDR3 reads CASSIGQGFNYGYTF. The CDR3 coding sequence is TGTGCCAGTAGTATAGGGCAGGGCTTCAACTATGGCTACACCTTC.

This clone showed up just a few times. The J gene is TRBJ2-7, the V gene TRBV7-9; possible D gene TRBD1, 6 bases. The CDR3 is 12 residues long. Looked up from germline, CDR1 is SEHNR and CDR2 is FQNEAQ (reference sequence). V lost 7 bases and J 3 bases, leaving 10 bases between the germline ends. In nucleotides, the CDR3 is TGTGCCAGCACCAAGGACAGCTACGAGCAGTACTTC. This sequence encodes CASTKDSYEQYF.

The chain uses TRBV5-1 and TRBJ2-5; 7 bases are shared with TRBD2. CDR3 length: 14 amino acids. V gave up 2 bases and J gave up 4 bases; unmatched junction bases: 5. CDR1 and CDR2 (germline): SGHRS, YFSETQ. DNA of the CDR3: TGCGCCAGCAGCTTCAGCGGGATGGGAGAGACCCAGTACTTC. Translating it yields CASSFSGMGETQYF.

The chain combines TRBV11-2 with TRBJ2-5, with 9 bases lining up with TRBD2. J lost 4 bases, V lost 5 bases, and 11 bases had no gene match. Germline CDR1 SGHAT, CDR2 FQNNGV. The CDR3 totals 16 residues. The CDR3 DNA reads TGTGCCAGCAGCGCGGTTAGGGCGGGAGGGCCAGAGACCCAGTACTTC. Amino acid sequence: CASSAVRAGGPETQYF.

The rearrangement joins TRBV20-1 to TRBJ1-1, with D tentatively TRBD1 (6 bases). The V end was cut by 3 bases, the J end by 10 bases, with 12 bases between. Germline V CDR1 and CDR2: DFQATT, SNEGSKA (reference sequence). The CDR3 consists of 11 residues. The CDR3 sequence: CSASRQVIAFF. Written as DNA, the CDR3 is TGCAGTGCTAGTAGACAGGTGATAGCTTTCTTT.